This T cell receptor beta chain derives from a study of T cell responses to AZD1222 COVID-19 vaccine. General study results and limits: Spike-specific TCR breadth and depth went up after people got two AZD1222 doses.

In regard to this clone: Its antigen is unknown.

The table came from immunoSEQ multiplex PCR; TCRdb's copy has only in-frame clones and leaves some out. This sample carries about 15,000 clones, around 89% of them seen once, and the ten largest clones take just under 3%. CDR3 size: 13 residues. V was trimmed by 2 bases and J by 1 base, leaving 0 bases between them. Germline V gives CDR1 SGHTA, CDR2 FQGNSA. This sequence joins TRBV7-2 and TRBJ1-6, with D uncertain. The material was peripheral blood, obtained 28 days after the second AZD1222 dose. The receptor's source is an adult who received the AZD1222 COVID-19 vaccine. In DNA, the CDR3 is TGTGCCAGCAGCTTATCCTATAATTCACCCCTCCACTTT. Protein sequence: CASSLSYNSPLHF.